The rows below give T cell receptor beta chains drawn from one sample of a study of cytomegalovirus exposure and HLA in healthy donors. The data were produced by immunoSEQ multiplex PCR, yet TCRdb's version contains in-frame clones alone and is incomplete. Of roughly 150,000 clones listed, 65% to 85% are singletons. The sample taken for sequencing was PBMCs. The origin of the receptors is a woman in her thirties or forties in good health and CMV-seropositive. CDR3s include the opening cysteine and the closing phenylalanine or tryptophan. The D gene is left open where the match is weak. Clone sizes are given selectively: once, few, many, or a class where the clone is expanded.

D | J | V | size | DNA | CDR3
TRBD2 | TRBJ2-3 | TRBV6-6 | . | TGTGCCAGCAGCGGGAGGCAGTCTACAATAGATACGCAGTATTTT | CASSGRQSTIDTQYF
. | TRBJ2-7 | TRBV7-9 | . | TGTTCCAGCAGCTTAGTCACAGGGAACGAGCAGTACTTC | CSSSLVTGNEQYF
TRBD1 | TRBJ2-2 | TRBV11-3 | . | TGTGCCAGCAGCTCCAGGGGGCTGGGCACCGGGGAGCTGTTTTTT | CASSSRGLGTGELFF
TRBD1 | TRBJ1-6 | TRBV5-1 | . | TGCGCCAGCAGCTCTGGGACAGGGGGTTTTGGTTCACCCCTCCACTTT | CASSSGTGGFGSPLHF
. | TRBJ2-3 | TRBV6-4 | . | TGTGCCAGCAGCCCTGATACTAGCACAGATACGCAGTATTTT | CASSPDTSTDTQYF
. | TRBJ1-6 | TRBV5-1 | few | TGCGCCAGCAGTCCGGGACACGAGGACTCACCCCTCCACTTT | CASSPGHEDSPLHF
TRBD1 | TRBJ1-4 | TRBV9 | . | TGTGCCAGCAGCGTAGAAACAGGGGATTGGGAAAAACTGTTTTTT | CASSVETGDWEKLFF
. | TRBJ1-2 | TRBV5-1 | . | TGCGCCAGCAGCTTGTCAGGGGAGGGTGGCTACACCTTC | CASSLSGEGGYTF
TRBD2 | TRBJ2-3 | TRBV7-8 | . | TGTGCCAGCGGATTAGCGGGGGGTGCTAGCACAGATACGCAGTATTTT | CASGLAGGASTDTQYF
. | TRBJ1-3 | TRBV9 | few | TGTGCCAGCAGCGTAGCTGGTGGAGGGATCGGAAACACCATATATTTT | CASSVAGGGIGNTIYF
. | TRBJ1-6 | TRBV27 | . | TGTGCCAGCACCTACAGGGCGAGGGATTCACCCCTCCACTTT | CASTYRARDSPLHF
TRBD1 | TRBJ2-5 | TRBV5-5 | once | TGTGCCAGCAGCCGAGCCGGGACAGGGATGGAGACCCAGTACTTC | CASSRAGTGMETQYF
. | TRBJ1-2 | TRBV28 | . | TGTGCCAGCAGTCAGCTTGAGGGGGAGGGCTACACCTTC | CASSQLEGEGYTF
TRBD2 | TRBJ2-3 | TRBV10-3 | . | TGTGCCATAGGGACTAGCGGGGGGGCCCGCACAGATACGCAGTATTTT | CAIGTSGGARTDTQYF
TRBD2 | TRBJ2-7 | TRBV27 | . | TGTGCCAGCAGACGAGCGGGGGAAACCTACGAGCAGTACTTC | CASRRAGETYEQYF
TRBD1 | TRBJ2-2 | TRBV5-1 | . | TGCGCCAGCAGCTTAGGACAGGGAGGCACCGGGGAGCTGTTTTTT | CASSLGQGGTGELFF
TRBD2 | TRBJ2-7 | TRBV5-1 | . | TGCGCCAGCAGCTTGGTCCCTAGCGGGGGGCCCTACGAGCAGTACTTC | CASSLVPSGGPYEQYF
TRBD2 | TRBJ2-5 | TRBV7-3 | . | TGTGCCAGCAGTCTGAGCGGGGGAGTCTTGGAGACCCAGTACTTC | CASSLSGGVLETQYF
. | TRBJ2-2 | TRBV4-3 | . | TGCGCCAGCAGCCAAGGAGCGGCTGGTGGCGGGGAGCTGTTTTTT | CASSQGAAGGGELFF
TRBD1 | TRBJ2-7 | TRBV5-1 | . | TGCGCCAGCAGCGAACAGGGGGCCCGATACGAGCAGTACTTC | CASSEQGARYEQYF
TRBD1 | TRBJ1-4 | TRBV7-2 | . | TGTGCCAGCAGCCCAGTGGGGACAGATAAACTGTTTTTT | CASSPVGTDKLFF
. | TRBJ1-4 | TRBV15 | . | TGTGCCACCAGCAGAGATCCCCAGGCTATTGAAAAACTGTTTTTT | CATSRDPQAIEKLFF
. | TRBJ2-7 | TRBV27 | . | TGTGCCAGCAGAACAGGAACATCCTACGAGCAGTACTTC | CASRTGTSYEQYF
. | TRBJ1-5 | TRBV15 | . | TGTGCCACCAGCAGAGGCACAGGAGTCAACAATCAGCCCCAGCATTTT | CATSRGTGVNNQPQHF
TRBD2 | TRBJ2-7 | TRBV7-2 | . | TGTGCCAGCAGCCGCCCGGGACTATACGAGCAGTACTTC | CASSRPGLYEQYF
. | TRBJ2-2 | TRBV19 | . | TGTGCCAGTAGTATAGTTACAGGGTCCGGGGAGCTGTTTTTT | CASSIVTGSGELFF
. | TRBJ1-1 | TRBV7-3 | . | TGTGCCAGCAGCTTAACGCTAGACACTGAAGCTTTCTTT | CASSLTLDTEAFF
. | TRBJ1-1 | TRBV29-1 | few | TGCAGCGTCCTCGGGGGGGGCATGAACACTGAAGCTTTCTTT | CSVLGGGMNTEAFF
. | TRBJ1-1 | TRBV19 | . | TGTGCCAGTAGTATAGCGGCGGGATGGAACACTGAAGCTTTCTTT | CASSIAAGWNTEAFF
TRBD1 | TRBJ1-1 | TRBV6-1 | . | TGTGCCAGCAGAGCTACAGGGGGCACTGAAGCTTTCTTT | CASRATGGTEAFF
. | TRBJ1-5 | TRBV29-1 | . | TGCAGCGTTGCGGAGCCACCTGACCCGCGCCAGCATTTT | CSVAEPPDPRQHF
TRBD1 | TRBJ2-3 | TRBV5-1 | . | TGCGCCAGCAGCTGGGGGACAGCCCCAGATACGCAGTATTTT | CASSWGTAPDTQYF
TRBD1 | TRBJ1-4 | TRBV19 | . | TGTGCCAGTAGCCCGGGGACAGGGCAAAATGAAAAACTGTTTTTT | CASSPGTGQNEKLFF
. | TRBJ1-6 | TRBV14 | . | TGTGCCAGCAGCCATCCAGGGATTTCACCCCTCCACTTT | CASSHPGISPLHF
TRBD2 | TRBJ2-5 | TRBV5-4 | once | TGTGCCAGCAGCTTGGTTAGCGGGGATGAGACCCAGTACTTC | CASSLVSGDETQYF
TRBD2 | TRBJ2-7 | TRBV7-9 | . | TGTGCCAGCAGCTTAGCTTGGAGCGGGGACGAGCAGTACTTC | CASSLAWSGDEQYF
TRBD1 | TRBJ1-3 | TRBV15 | . | TGTGCCACCAGCAGAGTACAGGGGGCGGGTGGAAACACCATATATTTT | CATSRVQGAGGNTIYF
. | TRBJ1-3 | TRBV11-2 | . | TGTGCCAGCAGCTTAGAGCGCGGAACCTCTGGAAACACCATATATTTT | CASSLERGTSGNTIYF
. | TRBJ1-1 | TRBV6-1 | . | TGTGCCAGCAGTGAAGTAGGGGAGGGTGAAGCTTTCTTT | CASSEVGEGEAFF
. | TRBJ1-1 | TRBV5-4 | . | TGTGCCAGCGGATCACAGGTGAACACTGAAGCTTTCTTT | CASGSQVNTEAFF
TRBD2 | TRBJ2-7 | TRBV11-2 | few | TGTGCCAGCAGCTTAGCAATAGCGGGGGGCTACGAGCAGTACTTC | CASSLAIAGGYEQYF
. | TRBJ1-6 | TRBV7-9 | . | TGTTCCAGCAGCCACAGGTGGCCACCCCTCCACTTT | CSSSHRWPPLHF
TRBD1 | TRBJ1-1 | TRBV4-1 | . | TGCGCCAGCAGCTACCGAGACAGGGGGCGGGCCACTGAAGCTTTCTTT | CASSYRDRGRATEAFF
. | TRBJ1-1 | TRBV5-4 | . | TGTGCCAGCAGCCCCAGGGCCTTGAACACTGAAGCTTTCTTT | CASSPRALNTEAFF
TRBD1 | TRBJ2-1 | TRBV28 | once | TGTGCCAGCAGTTTAAACAGGGGGCAGAGGAATGAGCAGTTCTTC | CASSLNRGQRNEQFF
. | TRBJ1-2 | TRBV11-2 | few | TGTGCCAGCAGTTCCATTTCTAACTATGGCTACACCTTC | CASSSISNYGYTF
. | TRBJ2-5 | TRBV5-1 | . | TGCGCCAGCAGTCGGGGTGTCAAGGAGACCCAGTACTTC | CASSRGVKETQYF
TRBD2 | TRBJ2-3 | TRBV25-1 | . | TGTGCCAGCAGAACCATAGGGACTAGCGGGGGTTTGGATACGCAGTATTTT | CASRTIGTSGGLDTQYF
. | TRBJ1-1 | TRBV6-5 | . | TGTGCCAGCAGTTACCAAGGGGTTTCGAACACTGAAGCTTTCTTT | CASSYQGVSNTEAFF
. | TRBJ1-6 | TRBV6-4 | . | TGTGCCAGCAAGGAGCTACCTGGTTCACCCCTCCACTTT | CASKELPGSPLHF
TRBD1 | TRBJ1-3 | TRBV5-6 | . | TGTGCCAGCAGCTTACAGGGGGGAAACACCATATATTTT | CASSLQGGNTIYF
TRBD1 | TRBJ1-3 | TRBV5-1 | . | TGCGCCAGCAGCTTGGATGGGGGACAGGGATTGAGTAACACCATATATTTT | CASSLDGGQGLSNTIYF